This T cell receptor beta chain emerged from a study of T cell repertoires in cytomegalovirus infection (dated by TCRdb to between 2017 and 2020). At the level of the whole study: Peptide stimulations targeted recently identified HLA-C-restricted CMV epitopes, whose presentation resists viral immunomodulation, together with well-studied HLA-B-restricted epitopes. Donor HLA type was relevant to the analysis, as public TCR beta signatures indicated carriage of CMV infection together with the matching HLA type.

Explained via the paper, the treatment or condition label denotes: in vitro stimulation with specific CMV peptide epitopes to enrich CMV-specific T cells. Sequencing instrument: Illumina HiSeq 1500. The raw public data were reprocessed by TCRdb itself: fastp quality trimming at Q25, MiXCR clonotype calling, in-frame beta chains only. All rows with the same CDR3 protein become a single entry with the most common DNA and genes. This sample has hundreds of thousands of distinct CDR3 sequences in its table, and roughly 30% of those were observed once. The ten largest clonotypes hold 15% to 20% of the sample. Points on this clonotype: Its target antigen remains unknown. No much larger clone exists at a distance of one base, and base qualities are not known.

Overall results and qualifications from the work: The ex vivo response was dominated by HLA-C-restricted CMV-specific TCR beta clonotypes, which also provided the single most frequent clonotype in two of eight donors. Cumulative frequency of public TCR beta family members discriminated carriers of CMV infection plus the relevant HLA type in this cohort and an independent approximately 350-donor cohort.

The sequence derives from a human donor in good health (CMV status not recorded). Some clones in this sample may be carry-over from other donors' samples. Sequencing was performed on cultured PBMCs, taken from culture after CMV antigen stimulation.

The DNA sequence is given as TGTGCCAGCAGCCAGCTCAGGGGGCCAGCCACCGGAACTGAAGCTTTCTTT. This translates into CASSQLRGPATGTEAFF. The chain is encoded by TRBV14 joined to TRBJ1-1; 8 middle bases align to TRBD1. CDR1 and CDR2 were assigned from the germline V gene as SGHDN and FVKESK. The CDR3 goes from the cysteine to the phenylalanine over 17 residues. Of all the DNA, just the CDR3 is kept, 51 bases in frame from base 1. The junction shows trimming of 3 bases on V and 5 bases on J, and the gene matches do not reach 14 bases of it.